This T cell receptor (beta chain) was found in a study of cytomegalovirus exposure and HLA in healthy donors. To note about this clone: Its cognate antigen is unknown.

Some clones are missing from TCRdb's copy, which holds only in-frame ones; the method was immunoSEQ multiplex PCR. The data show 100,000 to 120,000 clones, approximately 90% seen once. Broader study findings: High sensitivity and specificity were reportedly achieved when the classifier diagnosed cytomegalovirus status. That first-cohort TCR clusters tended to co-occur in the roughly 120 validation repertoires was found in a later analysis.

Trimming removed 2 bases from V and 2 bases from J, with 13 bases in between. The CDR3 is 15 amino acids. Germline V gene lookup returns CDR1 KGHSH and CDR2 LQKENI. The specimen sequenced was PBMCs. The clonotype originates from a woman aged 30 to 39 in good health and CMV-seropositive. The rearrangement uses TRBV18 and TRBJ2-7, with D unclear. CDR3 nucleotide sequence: TGTGCCAGCTCACCAGGCCCAGCAGGAACCTACGAGCAGTACTTC. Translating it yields CASSPGPAGTYEQYF. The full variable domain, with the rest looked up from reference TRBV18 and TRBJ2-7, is NAGVMQNPRHLVRRRGQEARLRCSPMKGHSHVYWYRQLPEEGLKFMVYLQKENIIDESGMPKERFSAEFPKEGPSILRIQQVVRGDSAAYFCASSPGPAGTYEQYFGPGTRLTVT.